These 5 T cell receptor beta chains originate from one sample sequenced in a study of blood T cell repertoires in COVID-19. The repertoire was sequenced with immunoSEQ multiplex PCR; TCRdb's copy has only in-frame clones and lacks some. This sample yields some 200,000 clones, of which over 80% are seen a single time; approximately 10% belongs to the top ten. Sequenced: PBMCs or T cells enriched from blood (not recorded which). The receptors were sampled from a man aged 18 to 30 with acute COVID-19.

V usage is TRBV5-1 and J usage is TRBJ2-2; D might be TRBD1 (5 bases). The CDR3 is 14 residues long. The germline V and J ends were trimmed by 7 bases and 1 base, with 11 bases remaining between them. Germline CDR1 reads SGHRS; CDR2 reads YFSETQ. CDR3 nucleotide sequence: TGCGCCAGCCAGATAACAGGGAACACCGGGGAGCTGTTTTTT. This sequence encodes CASQITGNTGELFF.

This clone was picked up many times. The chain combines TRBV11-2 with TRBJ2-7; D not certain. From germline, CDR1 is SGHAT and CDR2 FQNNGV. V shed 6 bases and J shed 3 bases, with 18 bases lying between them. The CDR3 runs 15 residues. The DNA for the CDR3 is TGTGCCAGCAGTACTAAGCTGGGTGAGAACTACGAGCAGTACTTC. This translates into CASSTKLGENYEQYF.

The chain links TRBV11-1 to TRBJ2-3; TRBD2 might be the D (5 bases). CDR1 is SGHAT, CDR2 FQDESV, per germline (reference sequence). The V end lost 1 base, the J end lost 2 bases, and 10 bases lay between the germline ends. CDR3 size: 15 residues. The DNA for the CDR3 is TGTGCCAGCAGCTTAGGAAGCGGATACACAGATACGCAGTATTTT. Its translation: CASSLGSGYTDTQYF.

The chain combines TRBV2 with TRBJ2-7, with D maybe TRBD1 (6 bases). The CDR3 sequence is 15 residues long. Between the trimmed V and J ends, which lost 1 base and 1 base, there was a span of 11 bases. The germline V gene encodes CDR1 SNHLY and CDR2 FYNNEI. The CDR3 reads CASSEDRALSYEQYF. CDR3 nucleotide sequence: TGTGCCAGCAGTGAAGACAGGGCCCTTTCCTACGAGCAGTACTTC.

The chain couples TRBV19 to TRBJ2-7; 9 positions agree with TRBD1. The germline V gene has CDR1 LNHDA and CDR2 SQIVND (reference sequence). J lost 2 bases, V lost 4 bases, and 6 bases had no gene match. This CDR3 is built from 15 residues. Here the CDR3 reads CASSRAGTGTYEQYF. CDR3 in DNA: TGTGCCAGTAGTAGAGCCGGGACAGGGACCTACGAGCAGTACTTC.